This T cell receptor beta chain was captured by sequencing in a study of shared clonotypes between healthy human individuals. Whole-study context: Three plates each covered CD4 naive and memory; CD8 naive two, CD8 memory one. Study-wide findings and caveats: Clonotypes which were not shared had lower generation probabilities than clonotypes that all four donors shared.

Only Caucasian adults living in Nashville, Tennessee made up the donor group. Assay: immunoSEQ multiplex PCR; the TCRdb copy retains only in-frame clones and omits some. This table has a few hundred thousand clones, over 50% appearing once. Points on this clone: Its matching antigen is unknown.

The TCR was taken from a man aged 30 to 45 in good health. Sequencing was carried out using memory CD4+ T cells sorted from blood. Subset meaning: CD45RA-negative fraction.

The CDR3 DNA reads as TGTGCCAGCAGTGATTTTTTAGCGGGAGGGCGAGCAGATACGCAGTATTTT. Its protein product is CASSDFLAGGRADTQYF. The chain combines TRBV6-4 with TRBJ2-3; 11 bases are shared with TRBD2. There are 17 residues in the CDR3. The junction had 9 bases not matched to a gene; V was cut back by 3 bases and J by 4 bases. CDR1 and CDR2 from the germline V gene are MRHNA and SNTAGT.